These 10 T cell receptor beta chains were sequenced from one sample in a study of somatic mutations in cytotoxic T cells in rheumatoid arthritis. Clones were read by immunoSEQ multiplex PCR, and TCRdb kept only the in-frame ones, dropping some. The sample consists of more than 10,000 clones, 70% to 90% of them appearing once. The sequencing input was CD4+ T cells sorted from blood. The receptors shown here come from a woman under 30 with rheumatoid arthritis.

The rearrangement links TRBV7-2 to TRBJ2-5; D unclear. The V end lost 1 base, the J end lost 5 bases, and 11 bases lay between the germline ends. The CDR3 length is 14 residues. Germline CDR1 is SGHTA and CDR2 is FQGNSA. CDR3 amino acids: CASSLGSRTETQYF. The DNA for the CDR3 is TGTGCCAGCAGCTTAGGTTCCAGAACGGAGACCCAGTACTTC.

The CDR3 sequence: CASQAQGALGANVLTF. CDR3 nucleotides: TGTGCCAGCCAGGCCCAGGGGGCGCTTGGGGCCAACGTCCTGACTTTC. The chain joins TRBV6-6 to TRBJ2-6; TRBD1 aligns across 8 bases. Unmatched junction bases numbered 9, after V lost 8 bases and J lost 3 bases. The CDR3 length is 16 residues. Per germline, CDR1 MNHNY and CDR2 SVGAGI (reference sequence).

This clone was detected only once. This rearrangement joins TRBV4-2 to TRBJ2-1; TRBD2 matches 7 bases. With 1 base clipped from V and 2 bases from J, the junction kept 2 bases outside the gene matches. CDR1 LGHNA and CDR2 YNFKEQ come from the germline V gene. This CDR3 contains 15 residues. This chain's CDR3 is CASSQAGGPYNEQFF. CDR3 bases: TGTGCCAGCAGCCAAGCGGGGGGTCCCTACAATGAGCAGTTCTTC.

This chain links TRBV29-1 with TRBJ2-2, with D possibly TRBD2 on 5 matching bases. Trimming took off 5 bases at V and 7 bases at J, with 14 bases between the two ends. CDR1 SQVTM and CDR2 ANQGSEA come from the germline V gene. This CDR3 has 13 residues. The CDR3 region has the DNA TGCAGCGTTCGAGTGGTCGCGGGCGGGGAGCTGTTTTTT. It specifies CSVRVVAGGELFF.

The rearrangement links TRBV7-2 to TRBJ2-2, with D perhaps matching TRBD2 (7 bases). The CDR3 loop spans 16 amino acids. Germline loops: CDR1 SGHTA, CDR2 FQGNSA. With 4 bases removed from V and 5 bases from J, the gap between germline ends came to 17 bases. CDR3 protein: CASSSARGGLTGELFF. CDR3 in DNA: TGTGCCAGCAGCTCGGCGAGGGGGGGCCTTACCGGGGAGCTGTTTTTT. The full variable domain, completed using reference TRBV7-2 and TRBJ2-2, is GAGVSQSPSNKVTEKGKDVELRCDPISGHTALYWYRQSLGQGLEFLIYFQGNSAPDKSGLPSDRFSAERTGGSVSTLTIQRTQQEDSAVYLCASSSARGGLTGELFFGEGSRLTVL.

J is TRBJ1-3 and V is TRBV6-1; D is undetermined. Germline assignment: CDR1 MNHNS and CDR2 SASEGT. V was trimmed by 7 bases and J by 1 base, leaving 11 bases between them. The CDR3 is 14 residues long. The CDR3 reads CASTATTSGNTIYF. The CDR3 nucleotides are TGTGCCAGCACGGCGACGACTTCTGGAAACACCATATATTTT.

This chain uses TRBV6-1 with TRBJ1-5; D is unclear. Germline values: CDR1 MNHNS, CDR2 SASEGT. The ends were cut back, 7 bases at V and 6 bases at J, with 16 bases in the middle. This CDR3 has 14 amino acids. This CDR3 reads CASTSVGAGQPQHF. In nucleotides, the CDR3 is TGTGCCAGCACGTCAGTGGGCGCAGGTCAGCCCCAGCATTTT.

The chain carries TRBV5-8 and TRBJ2-1; 9 positions agree with TRBD2. Germline V gene lookup returns CDR1 SGHTS and CDR2 YDEGEE. CDR3 length equals 15 residues. Germline trimming cut 1 base from V and 4 bases from J; bases unmatched to any gene: 3. The CDR3 here is CASSLSGGPYNEQFF. DNA of the CDR3: TGTGCCAGCAGCTTGAGCGGGGGGCCTTACAATGAGCAGTTCTTC. Looking up the rest from reference TRBV5-8 and TRBJ2-1 gives the full variable domain: EAGVTQSPTHLIKTRGQQATLRCSPISGHTSVYWYQQALGLGLQFLLWYDEGEERNRGNFPPRFSGRQFPNYSSELNVNALELEDSALYLCASSLSGGPYNEQFFGPGTRLTVL.

J is TRBJ2-2 and V is TRBV30; 8 bases line up with TRBD2. V gave up 7 bases and J gave up 4 bases; unmatched junction bases: 11. Germline V gene lookup returns CDR1 GTSNPN and CDR2 SVGIG (reference sequence). The CDR3 loop spans 15 amino acids. The CDR3 DNA sequence: TGTGCCTCGGGGGGACCGGGAGGGCGCACCGGGGAGCTGTTTTTT. Residues: CASGGPGGRTGELFF.

This chain links TRBV28 with TRBJ1-2; D is unclear. The CDR3 loop spans 14 amino acids. V was pared by 5 bases and J by 8 bases, with 18 bases between. Per the germline V gene, CDR1 is MDHEN and CDR2 is SYDVKM. CDR3 loop: CASSIRGQLRGYTF. The CDR3 DNA is TGTGCCAGCAGTATCCGCGGGCAGTTAAGAGGCTACACCTTC.